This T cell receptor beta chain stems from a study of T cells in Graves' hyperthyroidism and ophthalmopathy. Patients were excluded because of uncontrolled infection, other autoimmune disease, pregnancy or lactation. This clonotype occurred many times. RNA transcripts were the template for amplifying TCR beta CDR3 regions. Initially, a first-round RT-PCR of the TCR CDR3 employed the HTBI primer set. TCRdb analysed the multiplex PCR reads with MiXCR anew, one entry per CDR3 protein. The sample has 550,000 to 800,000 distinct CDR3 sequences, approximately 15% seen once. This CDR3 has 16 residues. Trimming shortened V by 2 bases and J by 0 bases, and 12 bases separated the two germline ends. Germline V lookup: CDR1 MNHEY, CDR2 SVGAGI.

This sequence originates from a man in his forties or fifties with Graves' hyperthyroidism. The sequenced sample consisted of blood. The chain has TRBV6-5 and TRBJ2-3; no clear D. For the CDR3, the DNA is TGTGCCAGCAGTTACGGGTGGATGGAAAGCACAGATACGCAGTATTTT. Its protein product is CASSYGWMESTDTQYF.